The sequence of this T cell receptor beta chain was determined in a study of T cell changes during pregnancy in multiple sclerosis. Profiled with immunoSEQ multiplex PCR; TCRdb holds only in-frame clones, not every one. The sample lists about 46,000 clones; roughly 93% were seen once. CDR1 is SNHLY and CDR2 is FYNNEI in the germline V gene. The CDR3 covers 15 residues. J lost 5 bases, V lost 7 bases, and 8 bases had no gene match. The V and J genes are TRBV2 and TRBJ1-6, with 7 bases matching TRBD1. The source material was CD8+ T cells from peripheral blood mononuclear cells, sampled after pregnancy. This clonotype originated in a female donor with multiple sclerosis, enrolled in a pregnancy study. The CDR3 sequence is CASNSQGPNNSPLHF. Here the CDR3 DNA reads TGTGCCAGCAACTCACAGGGGCCGAATAATTCACCCCTCCACTTT. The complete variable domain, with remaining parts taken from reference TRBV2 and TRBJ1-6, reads EPEVTQTPSHQVTQMGQEVILRCVPISNHLYFYWYRQILGQKVEFLVSFYNNEISEKSEIFDDQFSVERPDGSNFTLKIRSTKLEDSAMYFCASNSQGPNNSPLHFGNGTRLTVT.